This entry features one T cell receptor beta chain sequence. Under the authors' procedure: Reference gene primer amplification gave nucleated cell count estimates. Libraries were prepared by immunoSEQ multiplex PCR; TCRdb keeps only in-frame clonotypes and omits some of them. V, J and clone size are those of that table, while D and trimming were read from the DNA. Found here are around 700,000 clones, 85% to 90% of them singletons; the top ten hold approximately 0.3%. This entry comes from a study of blood T cell repertoires in COVID-19. Trimming removed 3 bases from V and 4 bases from J, with 7 bases in between. CDR3 size: 13 residues.

What was sequenced was peripheral blood. This TCR was sampled from a woman between 18 and 30 years old with acute or convalescent COVID-19. The V gene is TRBV12-3 or TRBV12-4, the J gene TRBJ1-5, with unresolved D. CDR3 coding DNA: TGTGCCAGCAGTTTCGACTCTAATCAGCCCCAGCATTTT. Its protein is CASSFDSNQPQHF.